Reported below is one T cell receptor beta chain. This clonotype turned up a few times. The antigen it binds to is not known. No much larger clone exists at a distance of one base, and base qualities are not known. Spanning cysteine to phenylalanine, the CDR3 consists of 13 amino acids. Of the read, only the CDR3 DNA is kept; its 39 bases are in frame from base 1. The junction shows trimming of 1 base on V and 7 bases on J, plus 10 bases between the germline ends. Per the germline V gene, MGHDK is the CDR1 and SYGVNS is the CDR2. The library was prepared using RT-PCR. TCRdb shows the sequencer as Illumina HiSeq 2500. TCRdb reworked the public reads: Q25 trimming with fastp, MiXCR clone assembly, productive beta chains retained. Here each entry gathers all rows of one CDR3 protein and keeps the most common genes and DNA. The sample has 700,000 to 900,000 distinct CDR3 sequences on record, about 20% of them singletons. The ten largest clones add up to about a tenth of the sample.

This record comes from a study of response to subunit inactivated influenza vaccine (dated by TCRdb to about 2018). Describing the broader study: Deep quantitative T cell receptor repertoire profiling was used in the study to track responses to a trivalent subunit inactivated influenza vaccine. General findings and caveats noted by the study authors: The authors suggested that each seasonal influenza vaccination may recruit only a limited number of new T cells.

The sequence joins TRBV25-1 to TRBJ1-2; TRBD1 is possibly the D segment (5 matching bases). The source material was PBMCs from blood, sampled about 5 days after vaccination. This sequence originates from a man in his fifties who received an inactivated influenza vaccine. Donor details come from another sample of the same person, matched by shared clones. The nucleotides are TGTGCCAGCAGTGAATCTGGGGCGCCTGGCTACACCTTC. Translated, this gives CASSESGAPGYTF.